What follows is one TCR beta chain and its context. The junction shows a germline mismatch at one end, possibly a read error. TCRdb recomputed calls from the PCR reads with MiXCR, one row per CDR3 protein. The data show several thousand distinct CDR3 sequences, more than 35% seen once. This sample stems from a study of CD4 and CD8 cells across lung adenocarcinoma regions. This TCR derives from a male donor with lung adenocarcinoma. The CD4 and CD8 labels of this study may be unreliable. The sequenced material came from CD8+ T cells from the center of a lung tumor.

The CDR3 nucleotides are TGTGCCAGCGGGGGGACAGGGCCATGGGGGGAGCTGTTTTTC. Translation: CASGGTGPWGELFF. The chain joins TRBV6-1 to TRBJ2-1; 9 nucleotides align to TRBD1. Germline V gene sequence: CDR1 MNHNS, CDR2 SASEGT. The CDR3 spans 14 residues.